This entry is about one TCR beta chain. This CDR3 contains 15 residues. Trimming cost V 8 bases and J 0 bases, with 13 bases left between them. Per germline, CDR1 MDHEN and CDR2 SYDVKM. The record originates from a study of CD8 T cells in ankylosing spondylitis. A single record per CDR3 protein comes from TCRdb applying MiXCR to the 5' RACE reads. The sample yields around 18,000 distinct CDR3 sequences, around 8% seen once. The sequence was obtained from a male donor with ankylosing spondylitis or in good health (not recorded which). This chain links TRBV28 with TRBJ2-2; no clear D gene. Input material: blood. The CDR3: CASGVTLTNTGELFF. DNA for the CDR3: TGTGCCAGCGGAGTGACCCTTACGAACACCGGGGAGCTGTTTTTT.